This TCR beta chain is from a study of shared clonotypes between healthy human individuals. In the authors' workflow: Junction-only immunoSEQ sequences carried no quality scores, so filtering differed. Libraries were prepared by immunoSEQ multiplex PCR; TCRdb keeps only in-frame clonotypes and omits some of them. V, J and clone size reflect that table, while D and trimming were determined from the DNA. The data contain about 1.5 million clones, around 97% of them seen just once; the ten biggest clones take up approximately 1.1%. Material: naive CD4+ T cells sorted from blood. The subset here: CD45RA+ positively selected. The clonotype was recovered from a man aged 25 to 40 in good health.

CDR3 sequence: CASIRKGQNYGYTF. CDR3 bases: TGTGCCAGTATTCGCAAGGGACAGAATTATGGCTACACCTTC. The chain links TRBV19 to TRBJ1-2; 7 bases fit TRBD1. J gave up 5 bases and V 7 bases, and 10 bases lay outside the gene matches. CDR1 and CDR2 (germline): LNHDA, SQIVND (reference sequence). This CDR3 region has 14 residues.